Each of the 2 T cell receptor beta chains below was sequenced from the same sample in a study of T-cell memory formation after mild COVID-19. One entry per CDR3 protein results from TCRdb running MiXCR on the 5' RACE reads. Counted here are about 440,000 distinct CDR3 sequences, around 20% occurring once; the ten biggest clones make up around 8%. Input material: PBMCs or a T cell subset sorted from them (not recorded which). These receptors originate from an adult woman who had mild COVID-19 (a few samples of this study predate the infection). Cell type and time point are not known.

The chain is built from TRBV30 and TRBJ1-2; D call uncertain. V was pared by 0 bases and J by 7 bases, with 9 bases between. The CDR3 loop spans 12 amino acids. Germline V CDR1 and CDR2: GTSNPN, SVGIG (reference sequence). CDR3 coding DNA: TGTGCCTGGAGTGTAAATGATCGTGGCTACACCTTC. Protein: CAWSVNDRGYTF.

The chain combines TRBV20-1 with TRBJ2-3; TRBD2 aligns across 11 bases. Losses at the gene ends were 3 bases for V and 4 bases for J; bases not matched to a gene: 9. The length of the CDR3 is 16 residues. Germline V lookup: CDR1 DFQATT, CDR2 SNEGSKA (reference sequence). CDR3 nucleotide sequence: TGCAGTGCTAGCGCCTTACTAGCGGGGGTTCCAGATACGCAGTATTTT. Residues: CSASALLAGVPDTQYF.